The T cell receptor (beta chain) described here comes from a study of T-cell memory formation after mild COVID-19. The overall study: The two donors had largely donor-specific TCR clusters. General observations from the study: Clones that contracted from day 15 to 85 had balanced CD4/CD8; later expanders were CD4+ biased.

V shed 3 bases and J 10 bases; nucleotides not matched to a gene: 18. CDR1 is DFQATT, CDR2 SNEGSKA, per germline (reference sequence). This CDR3 has 16 residues. This clonotype was detected only a few times. Its cognate antigen is unknown. TCRdb itself ran the 5' RACE reads through MiXCR, one entry per CDR3 protein. Of 250,000 to 300,000 distinct CDR3 sequences in the sample, 15% to 20% are singletons; the top ten hold roughly 25%. The sequenced sample was PBMCs or a T cell subset sorted from them (not recorded which). The chain uses TRBV20-1 and TRBJ2-1, with 7 positions matching TRBD2. The TCR comes from a man aged 18-30 years who had mild COVID-19 (a few samples of this study predate the infection). Cell type and time point are not known. CDR3 DNA: TGCAGTGCTAGGGTCCTAGCGGCCTTCGTTGTAGACGAGCAGTTCTTC. It translates to CSARVLAAFVVDEQFF.